These 30 T cell receptor beta chains share one sample of origin, sequenced in a study of T cells in Graves' hyperthyroidism and ophthalmopathy. From RNA transcripts, TCR beta CDR3 regions were amplified. The study used the HTBI primer set for a first-round RT-PCR of the TCR CDR3. From the multiplex PCR reads, TCRdb called clonotypes with MiXCR, one entry per CDR3 protein. The table shows nearly 750,000 distinct CDR3 sequences, with roughly a third occurring only once. Material for sequencing was blood. The receptors come from a woman between 40 and 55 years old with Graves' hyperthyroidism.

This clonotype was observed once. V is TRBV10-3 and J is TRBJ1-2, with TRBD1 matching over 7 bases. The ends lost 11 bases at V and 12 bases at J; junction bases unmatched: 12. CDR1 is ENHRY, CDR2 SYGVKD, per germline. The CDR3 sequence is 11 residues long. The CDR3 spells CALGTDSGNTF. CDR3 DNA: TGTGCCTTAGGGACAGACTCTGGAAACACCTTC.

The chain has TRBV7-6 and TRBJ2-7; 8 positions agree with TRBD2. Germline lookup yields CDR1 SGHVS and CDR2 FNYEAQ. V lost 6 bases and J lost 3; bases outside the gene matches: 25. CDR3 length: 20 residues. Here the CDR3 DNA reads TGTGCCAGCAGAGGGGGTCCCCTAGCGGGCAGGGGCTACTTTGGCTACGAGCAGTACTTC. This codes for CASRGGPLAGRGYFGYEQYF.

This clonotype was seen many times. This rearrangement joins TRBV7-9 to TRBJ2-5; D is unclear. V lost 5 bases and J lost 4, with 11 bases in between. The germline CDR1 and CDR2 sequences are SEHNR and FQNEAQ (reference sequence). CDR3 size: 13 residues. In nucleotides, the CDR3 is TGTGCCAGCAGCCCCTCTTTATCAGAGACCCAGTACTTC. The encoded protein is CASSPSLSETQYF. Together with reference TRBV7-9 and TRBJ2-5, the CDR3 gives the full variable domain: DTGVSQNPRHKITKRGQNVTFRCDPISEHNRLYWYRQTLGQGPEFLTYFQNEAQLEKSRLLSDRFSAERPKGSFSTLEIQRTEQGDSAMYLCASSPSLSETQYFGPGTRLLVL.

This clonotype appeared many times. The chain has TRBV5-6 and TRBJ2-5, with 11 nucleotides matching TRBD2. The V segment lost 4 bases and the J segment 4 bases; nucleotides outside the gene matches: 3. Germline V lookup: CDR1 SGHDT, CDR2 YYEEEE. The CDR3 has 14 amino acids. Here the CDR3 reads CASSSSGRGETQYF. The CDR3 nucleotides are TGTGCCAGCAGCAGTAGCGGGAGGGGAGAGACCCAGTACTTC.

This clonotype has at least ten counts. The chain has TRBV7-2 and TRBJ1-1; D remains unclear. The CDR3 spans 16 residues. Per germline, CDR1 SGHTA and CDR2 FQGNSA. The V end was cut by 6 bases, the J end by 3 bases, with 20 bases between. In DNA, the CDR3 is TGTGCCAGCAGACTTGTACCGGGAGAAATTGACACTGAAGCTTTCTTT. It codes for CASRLVPGEIDTEAFF.

This clonotype was detected many times. This sequence joins TRBV10-2 and TRBJ1-2; the match to TRBD1 covers 7 bases. The V and J ends lost 3 bases and 6 bases, in that order; junction bases with no gene match: 16. The CDR3 is made up of 17 amino acids. The V gene's germline CDR1 is WSHSY and CDR2 SAAADI. CDR3 in amino acids: CASSDDRVVLVKNGYTF. The CDR3 coding sequence is TGCGCCAGCAGTGACGACAGGGTAGTTCTTGTGAAGAATGGCTACACCTTC.

A remark on this clonotype: A much larger clonotype is one base distant, so this may be a read error. The chain is built from TRBV10-3 and TRBJ1-2; D remains unclear. CDR1 ENHRY and CDR2 SYGVKD come from the germline V gene. CDR3 size: 14 residues. CDR3 region: CAISVGPTDYGNTF. The DNA for the CDR3 is TGTGCCATCAGTGTCGGACCCACCGACTATGGCAACACCTTC.

This clonotype was observed once. The V call is TRBV29-1, the J call TRBJ2-1; TRBD2 aligns across 11 bases. The V gene end was trimmed by 5 bases and the J gene end by 4 bases; junction bases not matched to a gene: 4. The germline V gene has CDR1 SQVTM and CDR2 ANQGSEA. The length of the CDR3 is 14 residues. DNA of the CDR3: TGCAGCGTTAACCGACTAGCGGGGTACAATGAGCAGTTCTTC. This translates into CSVNRLAGYNEQFF.

This clonotype was detected only once. The genes are TRBV25-1 and TRBJ1-1; possibly TRBD1 for D (6 bases). There are 19 residues in the CDR3. V was shortened by 2 bases and J by 3 bases, with 25 bases between the two germline ends. Per germline, CDR1 MGHDK and CDR2 SYGVNS. The CDR3 DNA is TGTGCCAGCAGTGAACTTGGTCGCAGGGGAGTCTCGGAGTACACTGAAGCTTTCTTT. As protein: CASSELGRRGVSEYTEAFF.

Of note for this clonotype: Just one base apart from a much larger clone, this may be a read error. CDR3 in amino acids: CASSLRQDGWYTEAFF. In nucleotides, the CDR3 is TGTGCCAGCAGCCTACGACAGGACGGCTGGTACACTGAAGCTTTCTTT. The V call is TRBV7-8, the J call TRBJ1-1; D possibly corresponds to TRBD1 (6 bases). Trimming pared 5 bases from V and 3 bases from J, leaving 19 bases between. Germline assignment: CDR1 SGHVS and CDR2 FQNEAQ. This CDR3 has 16 residues. The entire variable domain, with the rest obtained from reference TRBV7-8 and TRBJ1-1, is as follows: GAGVSQSPRYKVAKRGQDVALRCDPISGHVSLFWYQQALGQGPEFLTYFQNEAQLDKSGLPSDRFFAERPEGSVSTLKIQRTQQEDSAVYLCASSLRQDGWYTEAFFGQGTRLTVV.

This clonotype was seen ten or more times. This chain connects TRBV25-1 to TRBJ1-2; D remains unclear. The V gene lost 3 bases and the J gene lost 8 bases, with 13 bases spanning the gap. Germline-derived CDR1 and CDR2 are MGHDK and SYGVNS. CDR3 length: 13 residues. CDR3 sequence (DNA): TGTGCCAGCAGTGACGATGACCGGTCAGGCTACACCTTC. Its protein is CASSDDDRSGYTF.

The chain employs TRBV28 and TRBJ1-1; no reliable D call. The CDR3 loop spans 12 amino acids. V lost 5 bases, J lost 11 bases, and 15 bases lay in between. Germline V lookup: CDR1 MDHEN, CDR2 SYDVKM. The CDR3 DNA sequence: TGTGCCAGCAGTCTCCAAGGGATCAAGGCTTTCTTT. It is translated as CASSLQGIKAFF.

This chain joins TRBV10-3 and TRBJ2-6; TRBD1 matches 7 bases. Germline V CDR1 and CDR2: ENHRY, SYGVKD. The CDR3 has 16 amino acids. With V trimmed by 4 bases and J by 0 bases, 3 bases remained unmatched. This chain's CDR3 is CAISGQGVSGANVLTF. In nucleotides, the CDR3 is TGTGCCATCAGTGGACAGGGAGTCTCTGGGGCCAACGTCCTGACTTTC.

This chain connects TRBV4-1 to TRBJ2-2; possible D gene TRBD1, 5 bases. CDR1 is MGHRA, CDR2 YSYEKL, per germline. V lost 4 bases, J lost 0 bases, and 21 bases lay in between. CDR3 length: 19 amino acids. This CDR3 reads CASSPTSGGHITNTGELFF. DNA for the CDR3: TGCGCCAGCAGCCCCACCTCCGGCGGACATATAACGAACACCGGGGAGCTGTTTTTT.

This clonotype came up many times. This rearrangement joins TRBV10-3 to TRBJ2-2; 10 nucleotides agree with TRBD1. The CDR3 is made up of 14 amino acids. Unmatched junction bases numbered 4, after V lost 6 bases and J lost 6 bases. CDR1 and CDR2 (germline): ENHRY, SYGVKD. CDR3 nucleotides: TGTGCCATCAGATCCGGGACAGGGGCCGGGGAGCTGTTTTTT. It specifies CAIRSGTGAGELFF.

This clonotype was recorded at least ten times. This chain uses TRBV2 with TRBJ2-7; 8 nucleotides match TRBD1. CDR3 size: 14 residues. J lost 4 bases, V lost 4 bases, and 6 bases had no gene match. Germline CDR1 SNHLY, CDR2 FYNNEI. The CDR3 region has the DNA TGTGCCAGCAGTGTACAGGGGGATCGGTACGAGCAGTACTTC. It is translated as CASSVQGDRYEQYF.

Many counts were recorded for this clonotype. This chain joins TRBV25-1 and TRBJ1-4; D unclear. The CDR3 extends over 15 amino acids. V shed 3 bases and J shed 0 bases, with 8 bases lying between them. Germline loops: CDR1 MGHDK, CDR2 SYGVNS. The CDR3 is CASSESGTTNEKLFF. The DNA of the CDR3 is TGTGCCAGCAGTGAGTCGGGGACAACTAATGAAAAACTGTTTTTT.

The chain combines TRBV7-2 with TRBJ1-6; D ambiguous. The CDR3 is 12 amino acids. In germline, CDR1 is SGHTA, CDR2 FQGNSA. V was pared by 4 bases and J by 15 bases, with 13 bases between. In nucleotides, the CDR3 is TGTGCCAGCAGCTCTGACCTAATAAGCCTCCACTTT. Protein sequence: CASSSDLISLHF. Full variable domain (outside the CDR3, taken from reference TRBV7-2 and TRBJ1-6): GAGVSQSPSNKVTEKGKDVELRCDPISGHTALYWYRQSLGQGLEFLIYFQGNSAPDKSGLPSDRFSAERTGGSVSTLTIQRTQQEDSAVYLCASSSDLISLHFGNGTRLTVT.

The chain is built from TRBV5-5 and TRBJ2-2; tentative D call: TRBD2 (6 bases). The ends were cut back, 4 bases at V and 7 bases at J, with 17 bases in the middle. CDR1 is SGHKS, CDR2 YYEKEE, per germline (reference sequence). CDR3 length: 15 residues. The CDR3 loop is CASSAGGNGVGELFF. For the CDR3, the DNA is TGTGCCAGCAGCGCGGGCGGGAATGGGGTCGGGGAGCTGTTTTTT.

Note on this clonotype: This may come from a read error, since a much larger clone is one base off. J is TRBJ2-6 and V is TRBV12-3 or TRBV12-4; D ambiguous. The CDR3 is made up of 12 amino acids. CDR3 bases: TGTGCCAGCAGCCCACTGGGGATCGTCCCGACTTTC. Protein sequence: CASSPLGIVPTF.

This clonotype was detected only a few times. V gene TRBV7-1 combines with J gene TRBJ1-1, with D maybe TRBD1 (6 bases). TRBV7-1 is an ORF, with its function uncertain. The CDR3 extends over 15 amino acids. V was pared by 3 bases and J by 6 bases, with 17 bases between. Here the CDR3 DNA reads TGTGCCAGCAGCTCCGTGCTGATGGGGGGCGCTGAAGCTTTCTTT. It is translated as CASSSVLMGGAEAFF.

Ten or more counts support this clonotype. The chain uses TRBV24-1 and TRBJ2-5; D unclear. Germline CDR1 reads KGHDR; CDR2 reads SFDVKD. This CDR3 region has 14 residues. V gave up 0 bases and J gave up 6 bases, with 10 bases separating them. In DNA form, the CDR3 reads TGTGCCACCAGTGATTTGTACAGTCCAAAGACCCAGTACTTC. It specifies CATSDLYSPKTQYF.

On this clonotype itself: In this CDR3 the conserved last residue, phenylalanine or tryptophan, is missing, so a read error is likely. The gene calls are TRBV6-2 or TRBV6-3 and TRBJ1-2; possibly TRBD1 for D (5 bases). V was clipped by 7 bases and J by 5 bases, with 11 bases between them. CDR1 and CDR2 from the germline V gene are MNHEY and SVGEGT. This CDR3 has 12 residues. The CDR3, as DNA: TGTGCCAGCATAGACGGGGCGTATGGCTACACCCTC. Its protein is CASIDGAYGYTL.

The V and J genes are TRBV20-1 and TRBJ2-5; TRBD2 matches 7 bases. V lost 0 bases and J lost 7; bases outside the gene matches: 17. The CDR3 is made up of 17 amino acids. CDR1 and CDR2 (germline): DFQATT, SNEGSKA (reference sequence). CDR3 residues: CSARDPSLAAEIVTQYF. The CDR3 nucleotides are TGCAGTGCTAGAGATCCCTCCCTAGCGGCGGAGATTGTGACCCAGTACTTC.

This clonotype has ten or more counts. The V gene is TRBV7-2, the J gene TRBJ2-5; D is undetermined. Trimming removed 2 bases from V and 2 bases from J, with 15 bases in between. Germline V lookup: CDR1 SGHTA, CDR2 FQGNSA. This CDR3 has 16 residues. The CDR3 nucleotides are TGTGCCAGCAGCTTAAGACGGCGGAACACGCAAGAGACCCAGTACTTC. It translates to CASSLRRRNTQETQYF.

This clonotype was recorded at least ten times. This chain uses TRBV10-1 with TRBJ1-1; tentatively, D is TRBD1 (6 bases). There are 14 residues in the CDR3. V lost 3 bases, J lost 4 bases, and 12 bases lay in between. CDR1 and CDR2 from the germline V gene are WNHNN and SYGVQD (reference sequence). CDR3 in amino acids: CASSDGGQLTEAFF. The CDR3 DNA sequence: TGCGCCAGCAGTGATGGAGGACAGCTCACTGAAGCTTTCTTT.

This clonotype was counted between two and nine times. The chain combines TRBV27 with TRBJ2-5; D perhaps matches TRBD2 (6 bases). CDR3 length: 13 amino acids. V was trimmed by 3 bases and J by 5 bases, leaving 10 bases between them. Germline lookup yields CDR1 MNHEY and CDR2 SMNVEV (reference sequence). The chain's CDR3 is CASSFAGSETQYF. The CDR3 DNA sequence: TGTGCCAGCAGTTTTGCGGGGTCGGAGACCCAGTACTTC.

To note about this clonotype: A much larger clone sits a single nucleotide away, making a read error possible. V gene TRBV10-3 combines with J gene TRBJ1-6, with D perhaps matching TRBD1 (5 bases). CDR1 is ENHRY, CDR2 SYGVKD, per germline. Trimming shortened V by 10 bases and J by 15 bases, and 25 bases separated the two germline ends. The CDR3 is 14 amino acids. The chain's CDR3 is CASSPPGGALNLHF. CDR3 nucleotide sequence: TGTGCCAGCAGCCCTCCCGGGGGTGCTTTGAACCTCCACTTT.

The genes are TRBV6-2 or TRBV6-3 and TRBJ1-2; tentatively, D is TRBD1 (5 bases). The CDR3 length is 17 residues. V shed 8 bases and J shed 0 bases, with 22 bases lying between them. Looked up from germline, CDR1 is MNHEY and CDR2 is SVGEGT. CDR3 sequence (DNA): TGTGCCAGCGAAGCGGGGGGGTTACGCAATACTAACTATGGCTACACCTTC. As protein: CASEAGGLRNTNYGYTF.

The chain joins TRBV20-1 to TRBJ2-7; D is possibly TRBD1 or TRBD2 (6 bases each). CDR1 DFQATT and CDR2 SNEGSKA come from the germline V gene (reference sequence). This CDR3 has 13 amino acids. V was cut by 1 base and J by 3 bases, with 10 bases left in between. The CDR3 nucleotides read TGCAGTGCTAGAGTGGGGGGCAACTACGAGCAGTACTTC. The encoded protein is CSARVGGNYEQYF.